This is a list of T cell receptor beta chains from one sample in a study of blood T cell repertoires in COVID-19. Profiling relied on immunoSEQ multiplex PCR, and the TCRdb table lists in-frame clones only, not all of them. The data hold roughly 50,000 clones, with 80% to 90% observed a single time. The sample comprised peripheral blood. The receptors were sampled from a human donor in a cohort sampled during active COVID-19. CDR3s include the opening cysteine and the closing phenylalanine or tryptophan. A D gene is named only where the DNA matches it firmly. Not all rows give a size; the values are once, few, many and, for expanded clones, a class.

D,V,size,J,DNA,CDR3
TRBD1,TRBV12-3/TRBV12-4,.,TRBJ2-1,TGTGCCAGCACCTTACAGGGGGTGAATGAGCAGTTCTTC,CASTLQGVNEQFF
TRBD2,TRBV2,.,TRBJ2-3,TGTGCCAGCAGCTCTGGACTAGCGGGGGGGCCAAGTACGCAGTATTTT,CASSSGLAGGPSTQYF
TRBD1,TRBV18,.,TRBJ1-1,TGTGCCAGCTCACCAGTAACAGGGGGCGGGCGCACTGAAGCTTTCTTT,CASSPVTGGGRTEAFF
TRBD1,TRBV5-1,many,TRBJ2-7,TGCGCCAGCAGCTTAACGGGACAGACTACCTACGAGCAGTACTTC,CASSLTGQTTYEQYF
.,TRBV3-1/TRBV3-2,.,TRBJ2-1,TGTGCCAGCAGCCTTTACCGGGACTCGGATCGGAATGAGCAGTTCTTC,CASSLYRDSDRNEQFF
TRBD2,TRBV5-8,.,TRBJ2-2,TGTGCCAGCAGCTTGGATCGGGGGGCGAACACCGGGGAGCTGTTTTTT,CASSLDRGANTGELFF
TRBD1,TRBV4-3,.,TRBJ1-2,TGCGCCAGCAGCCAAGAGGCTAGGGGACAGGGGGTCTATGGCTACACCTTC,CASSQEARGQGVYGYTF
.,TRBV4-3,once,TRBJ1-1,TGCGCCAGCAGCCAAGGAGGACGGGGAGTGAACACTGAAGCTTTCTTT,CASSQGGRGVNTEAFF
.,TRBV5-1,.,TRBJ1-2,TGCGCCAGCAGCTCGCAGGGGAAGGGCGGCTACACCTTC,CASSSQGKGGYTF
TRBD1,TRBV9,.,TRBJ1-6,TGTGCCAGCAGCGCAGGGACAGAGAGCTCACCCCTCCACTTT,CASSAGTESSPLHF
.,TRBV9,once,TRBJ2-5,TGTGCCAGCACCGAGGGCTGGCGGCGTGGAGAGACCCAGTACTTC,CASTEGWRRGETQYF
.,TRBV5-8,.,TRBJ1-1,TGTGCCAGCAGCATGACTAGGACGTTGATGAACACTGAAGCTTTCTTT,CASSMTRTLMNTEAFF
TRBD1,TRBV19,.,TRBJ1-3,TGTGCCAGTAGTCCGGGGGACAGGGGGAGGAACACCATATATTTT,CASSPGDRGRNTIYF
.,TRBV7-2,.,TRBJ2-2,TGTGCCAGCAGCTTTGGGGCCACGCGTAGACGGTGGAACACCGGGGAGCTGTTTTTT,CASSFGATRRRWNTGELFF
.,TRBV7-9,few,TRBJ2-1,TGTGCCAGCAGACCCGTTGGGGCCGAGCAGTTCTTC,CASRPVGAEQFF
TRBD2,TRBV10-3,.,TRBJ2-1,TGTGCCATCAGTGTGGGACTAGCGGGGGGGAATGAGCAGTTCTTC,CAISVGLAGGNEQFF
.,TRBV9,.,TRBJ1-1,TGTGCCAGCAGCGTAGATCCGGGGAGGGGGAACACTGAAGCTTTCTTT,CASSVDPGRGNTEAFF
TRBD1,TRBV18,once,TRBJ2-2,TGTGCCAGCTCAGGACAGGTCCTCCCGAACACCGGGGAGCTGTTTTTT,CASSGQVLPNTGELFF
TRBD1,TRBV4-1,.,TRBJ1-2,TGCGCCAGCAGCCAAGTACAAAGGGGGCACTATGGCTACACCTTC,CASSQVQRGHYGYTF
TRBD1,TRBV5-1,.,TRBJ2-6,TGCGCCAGCAGCTTCAGGACAGGGGGCTCGGGGGCCAACGTCCTGACTTTC,CASSFRTGGSGANVLTF
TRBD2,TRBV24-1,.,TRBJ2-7,TGTGCCACCAGTGGCAAGAGTAGCGGGGAGACCAACGAGCAGTACTTC,CATSGKSSGETNEQYF
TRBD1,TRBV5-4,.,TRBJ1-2,TGTGCCAGCAGCTTGGGAGCGGGACAGGGGTTCTATGGCTACACCTTC,CASSLGAGQGFYGYTF